This T cell receptor (beta chain) was captured by sequencing in a study of cytomegalovirus exposure and HLA in healthy donors. Findings of the study overall: Later on, a genetic analysis was performed. It linked a missense variant in DCLRE1C with V- and J-gene trimming of TCR beta.

The PCR made use of 60 Vbeta and 13 Jbeta primers. Here immunoSEQ multiplex PCR was the method, and the copy in TCRdb shows in-frame clones only, minus some. The table shows 150,000 to 200,000 clones, with more than 70% occurring only once. The CDR3 is made up of 14 amino acids. CDR1 is MNHEY, CDR2 SVGAGI, per germline. Comments on this clone: Its antigen is unidentified.

The chain couples TRBV6-5 to TRBJ2-3; TRBD2 matches 8 bases. The material sequenced was PBMCs. The receptor's source is a woman in her 40s in good health and CMV-seropositive. CDR3: CASANLAGTNTQYF. In DNA form, the CDR3 reads TGTGCTTCCGCCAATCTAGCGGGTACGAATACGCAGTATTTT.